This T cell receptor beta chain was sequenced during a study of identical twins. Unique molecular identifiers were present on the cDNA, and a universal primer site came from template switching. Using its own MiXCR run on the 5' RACE reads, TCRdb lists one record per CDR3 protein. This sample has hundreds of thousands of distinct CDR3 sequences, with 9% to 15% found just once. With respect to this clonotype: Its antigen is not known.

The CDR3 extends over 14 amino acids. The germline gives CDR1 SGHRS, CDR2 YFSETQ. V lost 3 bases to trimming and J lost 7 bases, with 14 bases between them. Study-level findings and limits: The authors noted that invariant MAIT and iNKT cells could partly confound zero-insertion analyses.

The sample was also linked to a second study, of yellow fever vaccine responses in identical twins.

The chain is built from TRBV5-1 and TRBJ2-1; D remains unclear. The clonotype comes from a woman aged 18-29 years in good health. The sequenced sample was PBMCs. The CDR3 reads CASSWRSTVNEQFF. CDR3 bases: TGCGCCAGCAGCTGGCGTTCCACGGTAAATGAGCAGTTCTTC.